These 4 T cell receptor beta chains were all obtained from the same sample, sequenced in a study of T cell responses to AZD1222 COVID-19 vaccine (dated by TCRdb to about 2021). What the time point label conveys for this sample: baseline before first vaccination. The meaning of the sample's treatment or condition label: meningococcal conjugate vaccine given as trial control. Library generation was performed with the immunoSEQ multiplex PCR assay. Imported from immuneACCESS, the table was reduced by TCRdb to in-frame sequences with V and J called. These copies leave out some clones; in studies compared against another copy, an unresolved V gene accounts for under half, and the cause of the remainder is not known. This sample holds fewer than 200,000 clones; 92% were observed only once. About 4% of the sample rests with the top ten. The sample consisted of peripheral blood, taken on day 0 of MenACWY control vaccination. The source of these receptors is an adult in good health.

This chain connects TRBV11-2 to TRBJ2-5, with D maybe TRBD2 (6 bases). Germline V gives CDR1 SGHAT, CDR2 FQNNGV. Trimming left V 4 bases short and J 7 bases short, with 13 bases between. This CDR3 contains 13 residues. CDR3 protein: CASSYGRDVTQYF. CDR3 sequence (DNA): TGTGCCAGCAGCTACGGGAGAGACGTGACCCAGTACTTC.

This sequence joins TRBV19 and TRBJ1-2; 7 bases map to TRBD1. Germline loops: CDR1 LNHDA, CDR2 SQIVND (reference sequence). The CDR3 runs 16 residues. V shed 1 base, J shed 8 bases, and the junction held 13 bases outside the gene matches. The CDR3, as DNA: TGTGCCAGTAGTATAGGGCCGGGACAGTTTTTTAGGGGCTACACCTTC. As protein: CASSIGPGQFFRGYTF.

The chain links TRBV5-4 to TRBJ1-2; no definite D call. This CDR3 region has 14 residues. CDR1 is SGHNT and CDR2 is YYREEE in the germline V gene (reference sequence). V was pared by 2 bases and J by 8 bases, with 16 bases between. The CDR3 DNA sequence: TGTGCCAGCAGCTTCGAAAATCTAGGCGGCGGCTACACCTTC. The encoded protein is CASSFENLGGGYTF.

The V call is TRBV11-2, the J call TRBJ2-7; the D is unclear. This CDR3 contains 17 residues. Germline CDR1 and CDR2: SGHAT and FQNNGV. Trimming shortened V by 0 bases and J by 2 bases, and 17 bases separated the two germline ends. This CDR3 reads CASSLDGLSGWAYEQYF. CDR3 nucleotides: TGTGCCAGCAGCTTAGATGGCCTCTCGGGCTGGGCCTACGAGCAGTACTTC.